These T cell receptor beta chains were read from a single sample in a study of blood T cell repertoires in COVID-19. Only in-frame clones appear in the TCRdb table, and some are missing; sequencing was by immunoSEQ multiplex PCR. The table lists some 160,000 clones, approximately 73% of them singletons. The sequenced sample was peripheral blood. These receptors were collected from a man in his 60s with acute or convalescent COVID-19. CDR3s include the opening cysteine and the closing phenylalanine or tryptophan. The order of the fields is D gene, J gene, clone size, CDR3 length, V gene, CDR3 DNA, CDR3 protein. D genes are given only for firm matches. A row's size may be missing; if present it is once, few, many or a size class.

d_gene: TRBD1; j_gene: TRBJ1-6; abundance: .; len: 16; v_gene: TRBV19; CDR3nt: TGTGCCAGTAGTATGGATTCGGGACAGGGCGCTTCACCCCTCCACTTT; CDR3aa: CASSMDSGQGASPLHF
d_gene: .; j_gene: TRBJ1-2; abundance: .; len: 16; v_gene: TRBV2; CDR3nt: TGTGCCAGCAGTTATACGGCCGAGGTGACTCGGAGGGGCTACACCTTC; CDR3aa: CASSYTAEVTRRGYTF
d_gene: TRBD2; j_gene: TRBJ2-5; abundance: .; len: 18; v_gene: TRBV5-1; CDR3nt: TGCGCCAGCAGCTTGGGGTCTAGCGGGAGAAGGGCGGAAGAGACCCAGTACTTC; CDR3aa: CASSLGSSGRRAEETQYF
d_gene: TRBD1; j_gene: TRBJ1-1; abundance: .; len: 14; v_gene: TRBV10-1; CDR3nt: TGCGCCAGCAGAGGGGACAGGGTGAACACTGAAGCTTTCTTT; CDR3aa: CASRGDRVNTEAFF
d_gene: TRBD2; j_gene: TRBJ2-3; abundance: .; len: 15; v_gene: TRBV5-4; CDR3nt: TGTGCCAGCAGCTTGGCCCTAGCGGGAGGAGATACGCAGTATTTT; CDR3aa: CASSLALAGGDTQYF
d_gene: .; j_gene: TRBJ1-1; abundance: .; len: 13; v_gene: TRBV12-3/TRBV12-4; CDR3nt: TGTGCCAGCACTTGGGCCCCTAAAACTGAAGCTTTCTTT; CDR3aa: CASTWAPKTEAFF
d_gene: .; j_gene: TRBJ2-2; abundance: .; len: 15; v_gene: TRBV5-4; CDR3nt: TGTGCCAGCAGCCCTAGCGTCGCGAACACCGGGGAGCTGTTTTTT; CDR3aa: CASSPSVANTGELFF
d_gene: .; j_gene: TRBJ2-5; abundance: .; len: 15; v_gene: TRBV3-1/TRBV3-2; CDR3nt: TGTGCCAGCAGCCAGCCGGCTGGGAGTCAAGAGACCCAGTACTTC; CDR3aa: CASSQPAGSQETQYF
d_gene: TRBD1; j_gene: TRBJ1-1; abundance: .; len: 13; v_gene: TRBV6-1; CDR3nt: TGTGCCAGCAGTGAGGACAGGAGGACTGAAGCTTTCTTT; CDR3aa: CASSEDRRTEAFF
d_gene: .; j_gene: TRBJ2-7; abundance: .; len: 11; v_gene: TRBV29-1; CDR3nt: TGCAGCGTCCGAATAGGGGACGAGCAGTACTTC; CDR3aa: CSVRIGDEQYF
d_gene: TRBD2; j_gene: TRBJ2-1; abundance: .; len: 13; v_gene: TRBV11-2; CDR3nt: TGTGCCAGCAGCTTAGGAGCGGGAGTTGAGCAGTTCTTC; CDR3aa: CASSLGAGVEQFF
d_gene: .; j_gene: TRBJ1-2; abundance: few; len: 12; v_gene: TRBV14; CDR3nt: TGTGCCAGCAGCCAAGGCAGATATGGCTACACCTTC; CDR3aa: CASSQGRYGYTF
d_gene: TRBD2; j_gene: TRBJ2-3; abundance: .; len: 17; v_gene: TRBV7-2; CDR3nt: TGTGCCAGCAGCTCAACCGGGACTAGAAGGGGCACAGATACGCAGTATTTT; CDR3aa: CASSSTGTRRGTDTQYF
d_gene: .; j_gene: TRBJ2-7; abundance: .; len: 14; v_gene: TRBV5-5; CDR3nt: TGTGCCAGCAGCTCTCGCGACAGCTCCTACGAGCAGTACTTC; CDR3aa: CASSSRDSSYEQYF
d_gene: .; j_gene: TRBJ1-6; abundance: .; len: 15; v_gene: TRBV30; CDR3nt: TGTGCCTGGAGTGGGGCCCTACTGTATAATTCACCCCTCCACTTT; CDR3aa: CAWSGALLYNSPLHF
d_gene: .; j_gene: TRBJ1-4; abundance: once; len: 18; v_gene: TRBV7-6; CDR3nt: TGTGCCAGCAGCCTCGACATTAGACAGGATGCAACTAATGAAAAACTGTTTTTT; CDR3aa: CASSLDIRQDATNEKLFF
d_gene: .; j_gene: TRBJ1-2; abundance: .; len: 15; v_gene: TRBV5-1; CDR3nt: TGCGCCAGCAGCGAGGCGGCTCTCGGCGCCTATGGCTACACCTTC; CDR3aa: CASSEAALGAYGYTF
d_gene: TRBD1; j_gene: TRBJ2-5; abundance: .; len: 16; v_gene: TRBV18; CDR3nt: TGTGCCAGCTCACGAGCCACCGGGACAGGGCAAGAGACCCAGTACTTC; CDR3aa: CASSRATGTGQETQYF
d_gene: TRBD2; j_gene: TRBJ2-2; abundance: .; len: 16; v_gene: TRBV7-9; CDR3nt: TGTGCCAGCAGCCCCCGGGGACTAGCGAACACCGGGGAGCTGTTTTTT; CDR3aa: CASSPRGLANTGELFF
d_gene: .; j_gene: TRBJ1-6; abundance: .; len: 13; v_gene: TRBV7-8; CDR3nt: TGTGCCAGCAGCCCCGGGGGGAATTCACCCCTCCACTTT; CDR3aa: CASSPGGNSPLHF
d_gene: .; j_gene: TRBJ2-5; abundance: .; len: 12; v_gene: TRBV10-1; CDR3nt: TGCGCCAGCAGCGGGAGCGAGGAGACCCAGTACTTC; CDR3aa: CASSGSEETQYF
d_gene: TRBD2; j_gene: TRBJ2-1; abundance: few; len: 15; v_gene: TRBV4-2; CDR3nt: TGTGCCAGCAGCCCCGGGACTAGCGGGAGTGGTGAGCAGTTCTTC; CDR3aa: CASSPGTSGSGEQFF
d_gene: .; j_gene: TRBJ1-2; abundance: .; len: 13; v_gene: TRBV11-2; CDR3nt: TGTGCCAGCAGCTTAGGGCCCGACTATGGCTACACCTTC; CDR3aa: CASSLGPDYGYTF
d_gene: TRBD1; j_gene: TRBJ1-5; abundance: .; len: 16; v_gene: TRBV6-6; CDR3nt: TGTGCCAGCAGTTTTCACCAGACAGGGGAGGGTCAGCCCCAGCATTTT; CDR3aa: CASSFHQTGEGQPQHF
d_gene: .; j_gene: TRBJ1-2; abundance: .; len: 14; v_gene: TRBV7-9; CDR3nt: TGTGCCAGCAGCTTAGGGCCGGGGAACTATGGCTACACCTTC; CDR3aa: CASSLGPGNYGYTF
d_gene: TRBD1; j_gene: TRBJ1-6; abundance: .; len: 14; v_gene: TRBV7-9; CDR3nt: TGTGCCAGCAGCAGACAGGGGAATAATTCACCCCTCCACTTT; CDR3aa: CASSRQGNNSPLHF
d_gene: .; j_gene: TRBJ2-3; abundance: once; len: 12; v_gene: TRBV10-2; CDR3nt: TGCGCCAGTTCTCCCGCGGTAGATACGCAGTATTTT; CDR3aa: CASSPAVDTQYF
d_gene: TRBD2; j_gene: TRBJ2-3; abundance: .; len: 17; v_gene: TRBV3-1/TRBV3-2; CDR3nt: TGTGCCAGCAGCCCACACCGACTAGCGGGAGATGGAGATACGCAGTATTTT; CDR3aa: CASSPHRLAGDGDTQYF
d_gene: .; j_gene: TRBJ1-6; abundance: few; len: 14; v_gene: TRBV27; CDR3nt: TGTGCCAGCAGTCGGGTCTCCTATAATTCACCCCTCCACTTT; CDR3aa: CASSRVSYNSPLHF
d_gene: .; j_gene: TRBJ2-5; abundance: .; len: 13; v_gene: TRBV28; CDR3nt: TGTGCCAGCAGACAGGACGGAAAAGAGACCCAGTACTTC; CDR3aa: CASRQDGKETQYF
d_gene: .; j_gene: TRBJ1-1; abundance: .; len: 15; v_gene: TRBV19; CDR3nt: TGTGCCAGTAGTATAGGTCCAGGGCCCAACACTGAAGCTTTCTTT; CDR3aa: CASSIGPGPNTEAFF
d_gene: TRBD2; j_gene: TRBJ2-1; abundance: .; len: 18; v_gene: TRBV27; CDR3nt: TGTGCCAGCAGTTTCCTGGGACTAGCGGGGATCTCGGACAATGAGCAGTTCTTC; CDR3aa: CASSFLGLAGISDNEQFF
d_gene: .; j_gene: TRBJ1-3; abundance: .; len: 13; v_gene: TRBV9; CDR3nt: TGTGCCAGCAGCGTCGGGGGGTTGAACACCATATATTTT; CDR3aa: CASSVGGLNTIYF
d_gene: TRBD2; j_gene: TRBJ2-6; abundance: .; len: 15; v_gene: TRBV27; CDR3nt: TGTGCCAGCAGTTTAGCGGGAGCGGGGGCCAACGTCCTGACTTTC; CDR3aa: CASSLAGAGANVLTF
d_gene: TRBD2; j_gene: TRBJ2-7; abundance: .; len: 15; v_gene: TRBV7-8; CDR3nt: TGTGCCAGCCAGGAAGCAAGCGGGAGTTCCTACGAGCAGTACTTC; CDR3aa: CASQEASGSSYEQYF
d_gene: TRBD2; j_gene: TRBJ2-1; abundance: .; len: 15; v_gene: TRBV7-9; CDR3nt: TGTGCCAGCAGCTTAGTTGTAGCGGGAGGCTATGAGCAGTTCTTC; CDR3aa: CASSLVVAGGYEQFF
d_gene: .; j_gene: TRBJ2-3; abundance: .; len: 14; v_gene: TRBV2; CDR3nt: TGTGCCAGCAGCCCTGGGTGGGCGGGAGATACGCAGTATTTT; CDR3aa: CASSPGWAGDTQYF